This T cell receptor (beta chain) was observed in a study of T cell responses to AZD1222 COVID-19 vaccine. Study findings and constraints: Reports say nearly half of spike-specific TCRs go after unmutated variant regions. Mostly white British, mostly female donors; authors suggested clonal diversity may be underestimated. Spike-wide vaccine-associated CD4 TCRs dominated at 160-218 and 743-854. Repertoires were obtained only post-peak T cell response.

Sequencing was performed with immunoSEQ multiplex PCR; in TCRdb, only in-frame clones are kept and a portion is missing. The sample has about 56,000 clones, approximately 89% seen once. This clone has only one observation. The antigen remains undetermined. Trimming removed 4 bases from V and 4 bases from J; junction bases left unmatched: 9. The CDR3 consists of 15 residues. Germline V CDR1 and CDR2: SNHLY, FYNNEI. The source was peripheral blood, collected on day 0 of AZD1222 vaccination. The chain employs TRBV2 and TRBJ1-1, with 7 bases that match TRBD1. The TCR was taken from an adult in good health. The CDR3 DNA is TGTGCCAGCAGTGGAGAGGCCACAGGGGTCACTGAAGCTTTCTTT. Encoded protein: CASSGEATGVTEAFF.